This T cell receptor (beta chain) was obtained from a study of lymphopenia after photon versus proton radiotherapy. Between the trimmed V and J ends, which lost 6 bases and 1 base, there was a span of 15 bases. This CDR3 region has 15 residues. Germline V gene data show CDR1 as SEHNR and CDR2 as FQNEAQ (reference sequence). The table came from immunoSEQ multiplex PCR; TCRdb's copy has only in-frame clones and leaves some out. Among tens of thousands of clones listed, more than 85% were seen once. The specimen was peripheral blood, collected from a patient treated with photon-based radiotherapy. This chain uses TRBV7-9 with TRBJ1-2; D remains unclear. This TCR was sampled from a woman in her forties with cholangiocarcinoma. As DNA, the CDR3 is TGTGCCAGCAGTCTACGGCGGGAAGGTAACTATGGCTACACCTTC. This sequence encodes CASSLRREGNYGYTF. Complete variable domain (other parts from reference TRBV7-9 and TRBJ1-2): DTGVSQNPRHKITKRGQNVTFRCDPISEHNRLYWYRQTLGQGPEFLTYFQNEAQLEKSRLLSDRFSAERPKGSFSTLEIQRTEQGDSAMYLCASSLRREGNYGYTFGSGTRLTVV.